The 14 T cell receptor beta chains reported below all come from one sample, sequenced in a study of T and B cells in COVID-19 patients. BIOMED2 TRB-A/B primer pools were used in multiplex TRB PCR. TCRdb reprocessed the multiplex PCR reads with MiXCR, giving one entry per CDR3 protein. The sample carries tens of thousands of distinct CDR3 sequences, about a third recorded once. From blood, about 240-550 ng of genomic DNA served as TRB template. Material: blood. The receptors originated from a human donor who had recovered from COVID-19.

This rearrangement joins TRBV20-1 to TRBJ1-3; D is undetermined. Germline CDR1 is DFQATT and CDR2 is SNEGSKA (reference sequence). The CDR3 has 15 residues. V lost 3 bases and J lost 2, with 14 bases in between. CDR3 protein: CSASPPSGTGNTIYF. The CDR3 bases are TGCAGTGCTAGCCCCCCATCTGGGACTGGAAACACCATATATTTT.

The chain joins TRBV11-3 to TRBJ2-5; 12 bases fit TRBD1. CDR1 and CDR2 from the germline V gene are SGHNT and YENEEA. This CDR3 has 22 amino acids. Losses at the gene ends were 1 base for V and 1 base for J; bases not matched to a gene: 19. The CDR3: CASSLVIWIGTGGGRVQETQYF. The CDR3 DNA is TGTGCCAGCAGCTTAGTGATCTGGATCGGGACAGGGGGCGGGAGGGTCCAAGAGACCCAGTACTTC.

This clonotype has more than one count but fewer than ten. V and J are TRBV27 and TRBJ2-1, with a tentative D call TRBD1 (6 bases). The CDR3 length is 14 residues. Germline CDR1 is MNHEY and CDR2 is SMNVEV (reference sequence). V was pared by 4 bases and J by 2 bases, with 9 bases between. The CDR3 loop is CASSSGDTYNEQFF. The CDR3 region has the DNA TGTGCCAGCAGTTCCGGGGACACCTACAATGAGCAGTTCTTC.

This clonotype appeared many times. The CDR3 is CASSTVAGAQGIQYF. CDR3 nucleotide sequence: TGTGCCAGTAGTACCGTAGCGGGGGCCCAGGGGATTCAGTACTTC. The chain links TRBV19 to TRBJ2-4, with 9 positions matching TRBD2. Trimming took 4 bases from V and 10 from J; bases not matched to a gene: 11. Looked up from germline, CDR1 is LNHDA and CDR2 is SQIVND (reference sequence). The CDR3 is made up of 15 amino acids.

This clonotype has more than one count but fewer than ten. This chain joins TRBV5-4 and TRBJ1-1, with D possibly TRBD1 on 5 matching bases. CDR1 and CDR2 from the germline V gene are SGHNT and YYREEE (reference sequence). The CDR3 spans 17 residues. V dropped 5 bases and J dropped 0 bases, with 20 bases sitting between them. The DNA of the CDR3 is TGTGCCAGCAGATCGGGGACGGCAGGTCCCATGAACACTGAAGCTTTCTTT. This encodes CASRSGTAGPMNTEAFF.

The V call is TRBV7-2, the J call TRBJ2-7, with 13 bases matching TRBD2. This CDR3 has 17 residues. Germline V gene sequence: CDR1 SGHTA, CDR2 FQGNSA. The V gene end was trimmed by 0 bases and the J gene end by 7 bases; junction bases not matched to a gene: 9. The CDR3 DNA reads as TGTGCCAGCAGCTTAGCCCGGACTAGCGGGGGCCTGGGGGAGCAGTACTTC. It codes for CASSLARTSGGLGEQYF.

This clonotype was seen a handful of times. This chain connects TRBV6-4 to TRBJ2-3; 8 positions agree with TRBD2. J lost 1 base, V lost 3 bases, and 0 bases had no gene match. The length of the CDR3 is 14 residues. Germline values: CDR1 MRHNA, CDR2 SNTAGT. CDR3 bases: TGTGCCAGCAGTGAGCGGGGGGGCACAGATACGCAGTATTTT. It yields the protein CASSERGGTDTQYF.

This clonotype is deemed medium-sized. The genes are TRBV5-5 and TRBJ2-1, with a weak D call TRBD1 (6 bases). Trimming removed 3 bases from V and 8 bases from J, with 15 bases in between. Looked up from germline, CDR1 is SGHKS and CDR2 is YYEKEE (reference sequence). This CDR3 comprises 14 residues. The CDR3 nucleotides are TGTGCCAGCAGCTCAAGTAGGGGGACGGATGAGCAGTTCTTC. This codes for CASSSSRGTDEQFF.

This clonotype was seen only a few times. V usage is TRBV6-5 and J usage is TRBJ1-3; 7 positions agree with TRBD1. Germline values: CDR1 MNHEY, CDR2 SVGAGI. The CDR3 covers 11 residues. The V gene end was trimmed by 9 bases and the J gene end by 4 bases; junction bases not matched to a gene: 0. As DNA, the CDR3 is TGTGCCAGGGACAGGGGAAACACCATATATTTT. Translating it yields CARDRGNTIYF.

The chain recombines TRBV12-3 or TRBV12-4 with TRBJ2-1; 8 bases fit TRBD2. Trimming took 4 bases from V and 7 from J; bases not matched to a gene: 12. The CDR3 covers 16 residues. Here the CDR3 DNA reads TGTGCCAGCAGTTCAAGAAGCGGGGGTCCTCGTAATGAGCAGTTCTTC. Its translation: CASSSRSGGPRNEQFF.

This chain connects TRBV20-1 to TRBJ1-2; D might be TRBD1 (5 bases). Germline CDR1 is DFQATT and CDR2 is SNEGSKA (reference sequence). The ends were cut back, 3 bases at V and 3 bases at J, with 14 bases in the middle. This CDR3 is built from 14 residues. CDR3 in amino acids: CSARAGISDYGYTF. The CDR3 DNA reads TGCAGTGCTAGGGCAGGGATTTCAGACTATGGCTACACCTTC.

This clonotype is medium-sized by share. The J gene is TRBJ2-3, the V gene TRBV5-6; D is uncertain. V gave up 2 bases and J gave up 3 bases, with 7 bases separating them. The CDR3 length is 13 residues. Germline CDR1 SGHDT, CDR2 YYEEEE. CDR3 nucleotides: TGTGCCAGCAGCTTACAAGCGACAGATACGCAGTATTTT. Translation: CASSLQATDTQYF.

The CDR3 region is CASRRTGGNSPLHF. The CDR3 DNA is TGTGCCAGTAGACGGACAGGGGGTAATTCACCCCTCCACTTT. The gene calls are TRBV19 and TRBJ1-6; 10 positions match TRBD1. The CDR3 loop spans 14 amino acids. Per germline, CDR1 LNHDA and CDR2 SQIVND (reference sequence). Losses at the gene ends were 6 bases for V and 6 bases for J; bases not matched to a gene: 2.

This chain connects TRBV18 to TRBJ2-7; a possible D gene is TRBD1 (6 bases). The CDR3 runs 16 residues. Trimming pared 0 bases from V and 6 bases from J, leaving 18 bases between. Germline CDR1 reads KGHSH; CDR2 reads LQKENI. CDR3: CASSPPSLRQVSEQYF. The CDR3 DNA reads TGTGCCAGCTCACCACCAAGCCTCAGACAGGTTTCCGAGCAGTACTTC.